The 14 T cell receptor beta chains presented below share a single source sample, sequenced in a study of OX40 agonist ivuxolimab in advanced cancers. TCRdb's table, derived via immunoSEQ multiplex PCR, lists solely in-frame clones and lacks some. The sample carries over 80,000 clones, 75% to 90% recorded once. This sample comprised CD4+ or CD8+ T cells sorted from blood, obtained in a trial of the OX40 agonist ivuxolimab. The receptor source for this set is an adult with an advanced solid tumor such as melanoma, head and neck, liver or kidney cancer.

Only a few counts were recorded for this clone. The chain combines TRBV5-4 with TRBJ1-4; D is possibly TRBD1 (6 bases). This CDR3 is 18 amino acids long. Germline-derived CDR1 and CDR2 are SGHNT and YYREEE (reference sequence). With 0 bases removed from V and 0 bases from J, the gap between germline ends came to 15 bases. CDR3 sequence: CASSLAPGQPTTNEKLFF. The CDR3 nucleotides are TGTGCCAGCAGCTTGGCTCCGGGACAACCGACAACTAATGAAAAACTGTTTTTT.

The rearrangement uses TRBV5-6 and TRBJ1-2; TRBD1 might be the D (5 bases). This CDR3 has 13 residues. V dropped 2 bases and J dropped 6 bases, with 11 bases sitting between them. Germline assignment: CDR1 SGHDT and CDR2 YYEEEE. CDR3 residues: CASSFRGRDGYTF. The CDR3 nucleotides read TGTGCCAGCAGCTTTAGGGGAAGGGATGGCTACACCTTC.

V is TRBV18 and J is TRBJ2-7, with 8 bases identical to TRBD1. The CDR3 length is 14 residues. The V gene's germline CDR1 is KGHSH and CDR2 LQKENI. The junction had 12 bases not matched to a gene; V was cut back by 8 bases and J by 6 bases. As DNA, the CDR3 is TGTGCCAGCGGACAGGGCGCAAACAGGGGCGAGCAGTACTTC. Protein product: CASGQGANRGEQYF.

V and J are TRBV19 and TRBJ2-7; a weak D match, TRBD1 (6 bases). Germline V gene sequence: CDR1 LNHDA, CDR2 SQIVND (reference sequence). The CDR3 consists of 13 residues. The ends were cut back, 5 bases at V and 3 bases at J, with 11 bases in the middle. The CDR3, as DNA: TGTGCCAGTAGTTCACAACAGGGCTACGAGCAGTACTTC. This encodes CASSSQQGYEQYF.

V and J are TRBV2 and TRBJ2-7, with TRBD1 as a possible D gene (5 bases). V gave up 2 bases and J gave up 0 bases, with 11 bases separating them. CDR1 SNHLY and CDR2 FYNNEI come from the germline V gene. The CDR3 runs to 15 residues. CDR3 DNA: TGTGCCAGCAGTGAAAGGGGCCATAGCTCCTACGAGCAGTACTTC. Its translation: CASSERGHSSYEQYF.

The chain links TRBV4-3 to TRBJ1-2; D not certain. Per germline, CDR1 LGHNA and CDR2 YSLEER. The CDR3 length is 17 residues. Trimming cost V 0 bases and J 1 base, with 15 bases left between them. The CDR3 region is CASSQDFGRGINYGYTF. In DNA, the CDR3 is TGCGCCAGCAGCCAAGATTTTGGTCGGGGTATTAACTATGGCTACACCTTC.

V and J are TRBV5-4 and TRBJ2-1; 7 bases fit TRBD1. This CDR3 spans 14 amino acids. The V segment lost 2 bases and the J segment 5 bases; nucleotides outside the gene matches: 4. CDR1 SGHNT and CDR2 YYREEE come from the germline V gene (reference sequence). The CDR3 DNA sequence: TGTGCCAGCAGCTTCCGGGACAGAGACAATGAGCAGTTCTTC. Translation: CASSFRDRDNEQFF.

The chain combines TRBV12-5 with TRBJ1-1; TRBD1 is a possible D gene (5 bases). Germline lookup yields CDR1 LGHNT and CDR2 FRNRAP. Trimming pared 6 bases from V and 5 bases from J, leaving 13 bases between. There are 13 residues in the CDR3. The CDR3 coding sequence is TGTGCTAGTGGCGGTTCGGGGGGGACTGAAGCTTTCTTT. This sequence encodes CASGGSGGTEAFF.

The chain recombines TRBV6-1 with TRBJ1-1; perhaps TRBD1 as D (5 bases). Trimming took off 2 bases at V and 3 bases at J, with 16 bases between the two ends. Germline CDR1 is MNHNS and CDR2 is SASEGT. The CDR3 sequence is 16 residues long. In DNA, the CDR3 is TGTGCCAGCAGTGAATATCGGCCAGGGAGGGACACTGAAGCTTTCTTT. This translates into CASSEYRPGRDTEAFF.

V and J are TRBV6-5 and TRBJ1-2, with D perhaps matching TRBD1 (6 bases). The V and J ends lost 0 bases and 7 bases respectively, with 12 bases between them. Looked up from germline, CDR1 is MNHEY and CDR2 is SVGAGI. The CDR3 covers 14 residues. In DNA form, the CDR3 reads TGTGCCAGCAGTTACTCTGGGGGCGTGTTTGGCTACACCTTC. The encoded protein is CASSYSGGVFGYTF.

CDR3 in DNA: TGCGCCAGCAGCCCGCCCCCGGACAGGGCGAACACCGGGGAGCTGTTTTTT. Translating it yields CASSPPPDRANTGELFF. The genes are TRBV4-1 and TRBJ2-2; 8 bases map to TRBD1. V lost 4 bases and J lost 0; bases outside the gene matches: 7. CDR1 and CDR2 from the germline V gene are MGHRA and YSYEKL. CDR3 length equals 17 residues.

V is TRBV18 and J is TRBJ2-3, with 7 positions matching TRBD2. Losses at the gene ends were 1 base for V and 6 bases for J; bases not matched to a gene: 10. From germline, CDR1 is KGHSH and CDR2 LQKENI. This CDR3 contains 16 residues. CDR3 nucleotide sequence: TGTGCCAGCTCACCACAGCGGAGCGGGGCAGGGGATACGCAGTATTTT. Translated, it gives CASSPQRSGAGDTQYF.

The V gene is TRBV2, the J gene TRBJ1-2, with TRBD1 as a possible D gene (5 bases). The CDR3 contains 14 residues. CDR1 is SNHLY, CDR2 FYNNEI, per germline. V was shortened by 6 bases and J by 2 bases, with 13 bases between the two germline ends. The CDR3 reads CASSPFGGNYGYTF. CDR3 coding DNA: TGTGCCAGCAGCCCCTTCGGGGGAAACTATGGCTACACCTTC.

The rearrangement uses TRBV7-3 and TRBJ1-2; a weak D match, TRBD1 (6 bases). CDR1 SGHTA and CDR2 FQGTGA come from the germline V gene. CDR3 length: 13 residues. Trimming left V 4 bases short and J 8 bases short, with 14 bases between. CDR3 region: CASSSNPRGGYTF. The CDR3 coding sequence is TGTGCCAGCAGCTCAAACCCCAGGGGCGGCTACACCTTC.